The next 21 T cell receptor beta chains were all read from a single sample in a study of PD-1 blockade in classical Hodgkin lymphoma (dated by TCRdb to between 2020 and 2021). Sample time point, as interpreted from the label and publication: cycle 4 day 1 (C4D1), after 6 weeks of nivolumab. Relapse after autologous stem cell transplantation had occurred in all trial patients, and cohorts A, B and C were distinguished by prior brentuximab vedotin exposure. Libraries were built with the immunoSEQ multiplex PCR assay. The table comes from immuneACCESS by way of TCRdb, which keeps in-frame sequences with V and J called. Part of the clones is missing from these tables; in studies checked, under half for an unresolved V gene and the rest for unknown reasons. The sample contains roughly 9,900 clones, approximately 87% of them found a single time. Jointly, the top ten make up 20% to 25% of the sample. The sequenced sample was peripheral blood mononuclear cells (PBMCs), obtained before the fourth cycle of nivolumab. These receptors were collected from a human donor with classical Hodgkin lymphoma.

As DNA, the CDR3 is TGTGCCAGCAGCTTGGATTCAGCCAACGTCCTGACTTTC. Translated, it gives CASSLDSANVLTF. The chain employs TRBV5-4 and TRBJ2-6; D uncertain. The CDR3 length is 13 residues. From germline, CDR1 is SGHNT and CDR2 YYREEE (reference sequence). Trimming removed 0 bases at V and 7 bases at J, with 5 bases between.

This clone was seen a single time. V usage is TRBV5-4 and J usage is TRBJ2-5; unclear D gene. This CDR3 is built from 12 residues. The V gene's germline CDR1 is SGHNT and CDR2 YYREEE (reference sequence). V lost 4 bases to trimming and J lost 5 bases, with 9 bases between them. The CDR3 DNA reads as TGTGCCAGCAGCGGGGAAGCGGAGACCCAGTACTTC. It yields the protein CASSGEAETQYF.

This clone appeared a single time. The chain has TRBV4-1 and TRBJ2-1; 7 bases match TRBD1. The CDR3 is 14 residues long. V lost 1 base and J lost 8; bases outside the gene matches: 5. Germline values: CDR1 MGHRA, CDR2 YSYEKL. DNA for the CDR3: TGCGCCAGCAGCCAAGGACAGGGCTGGGATGAGCAGTTCTTC. Its protein product is CASSQGQGWDEQFF.

The chain uses TRBV7-2 and TRBJ1-4, with D maybe TRBD1 (5 bases). V gave up 5 bases and J gave up 6 bases, with 13 bases separating them. The CDR3 extends over 14 amino acids. Per germline, CDR1 SGHTA and CDR2 FQGNSA. DNA of the CDR3: TGTGCCAGCAGCCAGGGTGGGGGACATGAAAAACTGTTTTTT. Encoded protein: CASSQGGGHEKLFF.

The gene calls are TRBV2 and TRBJ1-6; 7 bases agree with TRBD1. Germline loops: CDR1 SNHLY, CDR2 FYNNEI. Trimming removed 6 bases from V and 0 bases from J; junction bases left unmatched: 2. The CDR3 is 15 residues long. In DNA form, the CDR3 reads TGTGCCAGCAGGACAGGGAGCTCCTATAATTCACCCCTCCACTTT. Amino acids: CASRTGSSYNSPLHF.

The chain is built from TRBV19 and TRBJ1-1, with 9 bases identical to TRBD1. Unmatched junction bases numbered 8, after V lost 4 bases and J lost 2 bases. This CDR3 has 16 residues. CDR1 is LNHDA, CDR2 SQIVND, per germline (reference sequence). The CDR3 DNA is TGTGCCAGTAGTAACCCTTGGACAGGGGCAAACACTGAAGCTTTCTTT. Encoded protein: CASSNPWTGANTEAFF.

The chain has TRBV28 and TRBJ1-2; D is possibly TRBD1 (5 bases). Germline CDR1 is MDHEN and CDR2 is SYDVKM. The CDR3 is made up of 14 amino acids. The germline V and J ends were trimmed by 4 bases and 5 bases, with 14 bases remaining between them. Here the CDR3 DNA reads TGTGCCAGCAGTTCACCCGGGACGGGATATGGCTACACCTTC. Its translation: CASSSPGTGYGYTF.

The rearrangement uses TRBV4-3 and TRBJ1-4; D possibly corresponds to TRBD1 (5 bases). Trimming left V 0 bases short and J 0 bases short, with 8 bases between. Germline V gene lookup returns CDR1 LGHNA and CDR2 YSLEER. The CDR3 totals 16 residues. The CDR3 DNA follows: TGCGCCAGCAGCCAAGACAGGGCTGCAACTAATGAAAAACTGTTTTTT. Residues: CASSQDRAATNEKLFF.

The chain links TRBV19 to TRBJ1-5; tentatively, D is TRBD1 (5 bases). V was shortened by 3 bases and J by 5 bases, with 20 bases between the two germline ends. The CDR3 has 17 residues. The germline gives CDR1 LNHDA, CDR2 SQIVND (reference sequence). The DNA of the CDR3 is TGTGCCAGTAGTATGGAGTTCGGCAGGGCGGGGGATCAGCCCCAGCATTTT. As protein: CASSMEFGRAGDQPQHF.

The genes are TRBV4-1 and TRBJ2-1, with D possibly matching TRBD1 (5 bases). The CDR3 runs to 16 residues. The V end was cut by 0 bases, the J end by 1 base, with 10 bases between. The germline V gene has CDR1 MGHRA and CDR2 YSYEKL. The chain's CDR3 is CASSQDRGTSYNEQFF. Written as DNA, the CDR3 is TGCGCCAGCAGCCAAGATAGGGGAACATCCTACAATGAGCAGTTCTTC.

V usage is TRBV5-4 and J usage is TRBJ2-7, with a tentative D call TRBD2 (6 bases). CDR3 size: 14 residues. Between the trimmed V and J ends, which lost 1 base and 4 bases, there was a span of 12 bases. Germline lookup yields CDR1 SGHNT and CDR2 YYREEE (reference sequence). DNA for the CDR3: TGTGCCAGCAGCTTGTACGGAGGGGCTTACGAGCAGTACTTC. It is translated as CASSLYGGAYEQYF.

This clone was detected once. This chain joins TRBV6-5 and TRBJ1-1, with D possibly matching TRBD1 (5 bases). The CDR3 is made up of 12 amino acids. CDR1 and CDR2 (germline): MNHEY, SVGAGI. V was cut by 2 bases and J by 5 bases, with 6 bases left in between. CDR3 region: CASSYEGTEAFF. CDR3 nucleotides: TGTGCCAGCAGTTACGAGGGGACTGAAGCTTTCTTT.

V is TRBV2 and J is TRBJ1-1; D gene uncertain. Trimming cost V 1 base and J 8 bases, with 11 bases left between them. Germline V lookup: CDR1 SNHLY, CDR2 FYNNEI. This CDR3 is built from 13 residues. The CDR3 sequence: CASSEGGLLEAFF. CDR3 DNA: TGTGCCAGCAGTGAAGGCGGGTTACTAGAAGCTTTCTTT.

This chain connects TRBV7-9 to TRBJ1-6; D is ambiguous. V was pared by 2 bases and J by 7 bases, with 9 bases between. CDR1 SEHNR and CDR2 FQNEAQ come from the germline V gene (reference sequence). CDR3 length equals 14 residues. The CDR3 DNA follows: TGTGCCAGCAGCTTACTCAGTCCAAATTCACCCCTCCACTTT. Translation gives CASSLLSPNSPLHF.

The gene calls are TRBV19 and TRBJ2-7; D is perhaps TRBD2 (6 bases). This CDR3 is 14 amino acids long. CDR1 is LNHDA and CDR2 is SQIVND in the germline V gene (reference sequence). The V gene lost 5 bases and the J gene lost 0 bases, with 11 bases spanning the gap. CDR3 nucleotide sequence: TGTGCCAGTAGTGCCACGGGAGTCTCCTACGAGCAGTACTTC. Its translation: CASSATGVSYEQYF.

The chain carries TRBV4-1 and TRBJ1-4; D might be TRBD1 (5 bases). From germline, CDR1 is MGHRA and CDR2 YSYEKL. The CDR3 sequence is 12 residues long. V was shortened by 7 bases and J by 5 bases, with 8 bases between the two germline ends. CDR3 loop: CASNRPNEKLFF. The CDR3 nucleotides are TGCGCCAGCAACAGGCCGAATGAAAAACTGTTTTTT.

This CDR3 is CASSGLAGGQETQYF. As DNA, the CDR3 is TGTGCCAGCAGCGGACTAGCGGGGGGGCAAGAGACCCAGTACTTC. The genes are TRBV11-2 and TRBJ2-5, with 15 positions matching TRBD2. This CDR3 region has 15 residues. With V trimmed by 5 bases and J by 2 bases, 0 bases remained unmatched. Germline V gene data show CDR1 as SGHAT and CDR2 as FQNNGV.

The CDR3 DNA reads as TGTGCCAGTAACCCAAACCCTCAGGGGGCAGGACAGCCCCAGCATTTT. It codes for CASNPNPQGAGQPQHF. This chain joins TRBV19 and TRBJ1-5; 8 bases agree with TRBD1. The CDR3 runs 16 residues. Germline V lookup: CDR1 LNHDA, CDR2 SQIVND (reference sequence). V dropped 7 bases and J dropped 7; count of bases not matched to a gene: 15.

The V call is TRBV27, the J call TRBJ2-7, with D tentatively TRBD1 or TRBD2 (6 bases each). The V gene's germline CDR1 is MNHEY and CDR2 SMNVEV (reference sequence). This CDR3 is built from 14 residues. V was pared by 2 bases and J by 1 base, with 9 bases between. Here the CDR3 reads CASSLRGPSYEQYF. In nucleotides, the CDR3 is TGTGCCAGCAGTTTACGGGGGCCATCCTACGAGCAGTACTTC.

The chain links TRBV14 to TRBJ1-1; tentative D call: TRBD1 (5 bases). Trimming took off 3 bases at V and 4 bases at J, with 12 bases between the two ends. This CDR3 contains 14 residues. CDR1 is SGHDN, CDR2 FVKESK, per germline. DNA of the CDR3: TGTGCCAGCAGCCAGGGATGGGGCGGCACTGAAGCTTTCTTT. It encodes CASSQGWGGTEAFF.

J is TRBJ1-1 and V is TRBV7-6; 8 bases line up with TRBD1. The CDR3 is made up of 14 amino acids. J lost 1 base, V lost 3 bases, and 1 base had no gene match. Germline V CDR1 and CDR2: SGHVS, FNYEAQ. The chain's CDR3 is CASSFGQGNTEAFF. DNA for the CDR3: TGTGCCAGCAGCTTCGGACAGGGGAACACTGAAGCTTTCTTT.